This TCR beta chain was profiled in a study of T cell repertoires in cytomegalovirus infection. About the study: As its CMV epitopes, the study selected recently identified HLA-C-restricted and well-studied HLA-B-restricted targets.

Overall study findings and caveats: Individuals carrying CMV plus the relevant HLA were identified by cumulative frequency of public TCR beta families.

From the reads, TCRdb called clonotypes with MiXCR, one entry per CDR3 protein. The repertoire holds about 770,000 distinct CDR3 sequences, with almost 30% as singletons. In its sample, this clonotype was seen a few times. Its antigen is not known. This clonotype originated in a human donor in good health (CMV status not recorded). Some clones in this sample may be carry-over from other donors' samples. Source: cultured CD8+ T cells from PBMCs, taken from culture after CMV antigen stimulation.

The CDR3 DNA reads as TGTGCCATCAGTGACCCGGGACAGGGGCCTGGCTACACCTTC. It codes for CAISDPGQGPGYTF. The chain links TRBV10-3 to TRBJ1-2; the match to TRBD1 covers 10 bases. Trimming removed 3 bases from V and 7 bases from J; junction bases left unmatched: 5. This CDR3 comprises 14 residues. Germline loops: CDR1 ENHRY, CDR2 SYGVKD.